This is a list of T cell receptor beta chains from one sample in a study of T cell repertoires in cytomegalovirus infection. These receptors lack a known antigen. Using its own MiXCR run on the reads, TCRdb lists one record per CDR3 protein. The data hold about 340,000 distinct CDR3 sequences, with approximately 32% observed a single time. The source material was cultured PBMCs, sampled from culture after CMV antigen stimulation. The origin of the receptors is a human donor in good health (CMV status not recorded). Some clones in this sample may be carry-over from other donors' samples. CDR3s include the opening cysteine and the closing phenylalanine or tryptophan. The D gene is left open where the match is weak. Rows may omit the clone size; those that give it use once, few, many or a size class.

.,TRBJ1-1,many,TRBV7-2,CASSLGAPNTEAFF,TGTGCCAGCAGCTTAGGGGCGCCGAACACTGAAGCTTTCTTT
.,TRBJ1-3,.,TRBV12-3/TRBV12-4,CASFHNVGSGNTIYF,TGTGCCAGTTTTCATAACGTGGGCTCTGGAAACACCATATATTTT
TRBD2,TRBJ2-5,few,TRBV7-9,CASSLGRGGPQETQYF,TGTGCCAGCAGCTTAGGTCGGGGGGGGCCCCAAGAGACCCAGTACTTC
TRBD1,TRBJ1-2,few,TRBV6-6,CAGRTGDTYGYTF,TGTGCCGGGAGGACAGGGGACACCTATGGCTACACCTTC
.,TRBJ2-7,.,TRBV6-1,CASSERSGAYEQYF,TGTGCCAGCAGTGAACGTAGCGGAGCCTACGAGCAGTACTTC
.,TRBJ1-1,.,TRBV7-8,CASSFYRERNTEAFF,TGTGCCAGCAGCTTCTACAGGGAAAGGAACACTGAAGCTTTCTTT
TRBD1,TRBJ2-7,.,TRBV27,CASSFGTGGREQYF,TGTGCCAGCAGTTTTGGGACAGGGGGTCGCGAGCAGTACTTC
.,TRBJ2-7,.,TRBV19,CASSFRGVSYEQYF,TGTGCCAGTAGCTTCAGGGGGGTCTCCTACGAGCAGTACTTC
.,TRBJ2-1,.,TRBV6-5,CASSYKGPLYNEQFF,TGTGCCAGCAGTTACAAGGGGCCCCTCTACAATGAGCAGTTCTTC
TRBD1,TRBJ2-7,.,TRBV28,CASSPLGTGAYEQYF,TGTGCCAGCAGCCCCTTGGGGACAGGAGCCTACGAGCAGTACTTC
.,TRBJ2-3,few,TRBV7-3,CASSVGGTDTQYF,TGTGCCAGCAGCGTAGGGGGGACGGATACGCAGTATTTT
TRBD1,TRBJ1-2,.,TRBV6-2/TRBV6-3,CASSSRTGHHYGYTF,TGTGCCAGCAGTTCACGGACAGGGCACCACTATGGCTACACCTTC
.,TRBJ1-2,.,TRBV9,CASSVGNGPRYGYTF,TGTGCCAGCAGCGTAGGGAACGGCCCCCGCTATGGCTACACCTTC
.,TRBJ2-3,few,TRBV10-3,CAISDGGGTDTQYF,TGTGCCATCAGTGACGGGGGCGGCACAGATACGCAGTATTTT
TRBD1,TRBJ2-5,.,TRBV3-1,CASSQDLTGGTQYF,TGTGCCAGCAGCCAAGATTTGACAGGGGGGACCCAGTACTTC
TRBD1,TRBJ1-4,.,TRBV10-3,CAISDGQGNEKLFF,TGTGCCATCAGTGATGGACAGGGCAATGAAAAACTGTTTTTT
TRBD1,TRBJ2-7,.,TRBV5-5,CASSFGKGRGTGTYEQYF,TGTGCCAGCAGCTTCGGGAAGGGCCGGGGGACAGGGACCTACGAGCAGTACTTC
TRBD2,TRBJ2-1,few,TRBV11-2,CASSFLAGETYNEQFF,TGTGCCAGCAGCTTCCTAGCGGGAGAAACCTACAATGAGCAGTTCTTC
.,TRBJ2-4,.,TRBV12-3/TRBV12-4,CASSQAGVGDKNIQYF,TGTGCCAGCAGCCAGGCAGGGGTCGGAGACAAAAACATTCAGTACTTC
TRBD1,TRBJ1-2,.,TRBV12-3/TRBV12-4,CASSLQGKGGYTF,TGTGCCAGCAGCCTACAGGGGAAGGGAGGCTACACCTTC
.,TRBJ1-2,few,TRBV18,CASSPSYGYTF,TGTGCCAGCTCACCAAGCTATGGCTACACCTTC
.,TRBJ2-2,.,TRBV19,CASRPNRGGNTGELFF,TGTGCCAGTAGACCTAACAGGGGAGGCAACACCGGGGAGCTGTTTTTT